This TCR beta chain was recorded in a study of T-cell memory formation after mild COVID-19. The 5'RACE method, run with constant-segment primers, produced TCR alpha and TCR beta cDNA libraries (carrying sample barcodes and UMIs). MiXCR, run by TCRdb on the 5' RACE reads, gives a single entry per CDR3 protein. The sample consists of 300,000 to 400,000 distinct CDR3 sequences, under 30% of them appearing once. Study-level points and caveats: CD4+ contracting clones were found mainly in CM and EM, and CD8+ ones in EMRA. Clones from the second wave (peaking day 37) had unconfirmed SARS-CoV-2 specificity.

This clonotype was found a few times. Its specificity is not known. Input material: PBMCs or a T cell subset sorted from them (not recorded which). This TCR was recovered from an adult woman who had mild COVID-19 (a few samples of this study predate the infection). Cell type and time point are not known.

CDR3 sequence: CATSDSLVPLGPGELFF. Written as DNA, the CDR3 is TGTGCCACCAGTGATTCACTTGTCCCGCTCGGCCCCGGGGAGCTGTTTTTT. The gene calls are TRBV24-1 and TRBJ2-2; D is uncertain. Germline-derived CDR1 and CDR2 are KGHDR and SFDVKD. V was cut by 2 bases and J by 6 bases, with 18 bases left in between. This CDR3 is 17 amino acids long.